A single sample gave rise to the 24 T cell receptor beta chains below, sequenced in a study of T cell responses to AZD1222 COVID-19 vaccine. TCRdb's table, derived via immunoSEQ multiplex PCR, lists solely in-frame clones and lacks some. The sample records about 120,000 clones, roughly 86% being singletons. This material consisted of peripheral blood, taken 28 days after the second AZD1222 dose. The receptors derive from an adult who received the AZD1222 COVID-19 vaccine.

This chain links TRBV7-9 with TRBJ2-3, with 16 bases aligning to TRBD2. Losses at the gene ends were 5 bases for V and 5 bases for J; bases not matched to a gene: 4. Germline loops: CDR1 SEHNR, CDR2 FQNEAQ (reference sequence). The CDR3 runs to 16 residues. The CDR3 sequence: CASSPGLAGGQDTQYF. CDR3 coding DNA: TGTGCCAGCAGCCCGGGACTAGCGGGGGGGCAAGATACGCAGTATTTT.

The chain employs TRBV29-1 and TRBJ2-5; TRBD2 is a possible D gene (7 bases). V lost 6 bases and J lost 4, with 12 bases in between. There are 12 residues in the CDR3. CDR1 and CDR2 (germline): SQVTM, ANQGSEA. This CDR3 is CSVGGGGETQYF. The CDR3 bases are TGCAGCGTCGGGGGCGGGGGAGAGACCCAGTACTTC.

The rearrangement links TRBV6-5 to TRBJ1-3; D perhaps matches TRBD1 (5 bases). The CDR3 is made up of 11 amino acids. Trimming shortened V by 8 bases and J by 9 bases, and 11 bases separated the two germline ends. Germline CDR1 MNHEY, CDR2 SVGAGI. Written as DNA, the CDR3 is TGTGCCAGCGGGGAGGGGTTCACCATATATTTT. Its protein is CASGEGFTIYF.

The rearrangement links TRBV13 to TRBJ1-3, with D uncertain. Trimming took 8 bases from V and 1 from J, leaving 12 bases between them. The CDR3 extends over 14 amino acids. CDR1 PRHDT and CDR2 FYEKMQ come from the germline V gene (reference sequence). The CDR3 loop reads CASRYSDSGNTIYF. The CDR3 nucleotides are TGTGCCAGCCGTTATAGTGATTCTGGAAACACCATATATTTT. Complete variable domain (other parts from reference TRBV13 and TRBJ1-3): AAGVIQSPRHLIKEKRETATLKCYPIPRHDTVYWYQQGPGQDPQFLISFYEKMQSDKGSIPDRFSAQQFSDYHSELNMSSLELGDSALYFCASRYSDSGNTIYFGEGSWLTVV.

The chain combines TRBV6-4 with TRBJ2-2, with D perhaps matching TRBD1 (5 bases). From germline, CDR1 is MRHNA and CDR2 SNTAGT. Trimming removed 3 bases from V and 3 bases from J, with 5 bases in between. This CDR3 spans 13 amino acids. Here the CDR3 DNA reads TGTGCCAGCAGTGAAGGGGACACCGGGGAGCTGTTTTTT. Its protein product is CASSEGDTGELFF.

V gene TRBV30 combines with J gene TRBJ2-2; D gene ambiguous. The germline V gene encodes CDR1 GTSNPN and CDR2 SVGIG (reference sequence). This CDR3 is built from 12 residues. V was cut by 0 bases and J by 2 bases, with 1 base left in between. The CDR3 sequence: CAWSVNTGELFF. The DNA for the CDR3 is TGTGCCTGGAGTGTTAACACCGGGGAGCTGTTTTTT. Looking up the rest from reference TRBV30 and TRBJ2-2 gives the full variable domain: SQTIHQWPATLVQPVGSPLSLECTVEGTSNPNLYWYRQAAGRGLQLLFYSVGIGQISSEVPQNLSASRPQDRQFILSSKKLLLSDSGFYLCAWSVNTGELFFGEGSRLTVL.

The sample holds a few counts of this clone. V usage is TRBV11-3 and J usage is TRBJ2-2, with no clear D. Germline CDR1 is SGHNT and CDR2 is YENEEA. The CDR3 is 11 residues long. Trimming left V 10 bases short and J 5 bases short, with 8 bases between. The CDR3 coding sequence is TGTGCCACCCGGAATACCGGGGAGCTGTTTTTT. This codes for CATRNTGELFF.

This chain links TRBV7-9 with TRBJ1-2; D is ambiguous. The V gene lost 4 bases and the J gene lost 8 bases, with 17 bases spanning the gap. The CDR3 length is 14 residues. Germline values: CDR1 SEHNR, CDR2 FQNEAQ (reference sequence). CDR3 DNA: TGTGCCAGCAGCTCCGACCCGGGCATGGCGGGCTACACCTTC. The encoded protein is CASSSDPGMAGYTF.

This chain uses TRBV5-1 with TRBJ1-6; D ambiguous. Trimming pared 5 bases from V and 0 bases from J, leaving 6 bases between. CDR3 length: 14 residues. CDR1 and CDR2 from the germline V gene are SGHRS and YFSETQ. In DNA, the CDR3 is TGCGCCAGCAGGGAGAGCTCCTATAATTCACCCCTCCACTTT. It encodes CASRESSYNSPLHF.

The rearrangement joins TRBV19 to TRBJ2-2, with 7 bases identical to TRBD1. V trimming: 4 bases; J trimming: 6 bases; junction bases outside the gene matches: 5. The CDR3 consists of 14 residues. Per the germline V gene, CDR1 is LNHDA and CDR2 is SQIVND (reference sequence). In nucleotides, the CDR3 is TGTGCCAGTAGTAACAGGGGTTCGTCCGGGGAGCTGTTTTTT. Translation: CASSNRGSSGELFF. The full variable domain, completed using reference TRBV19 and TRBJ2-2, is DGGITQSPKYLFRKEGQNVTLSCEQNLNHDAMYWYRQDPGQGLRLIYYSQIVNDFQKGDIAEGYSVSREKKESFPLTVTSAQKNPTAFYLCASSNRGSSGELFFGEGSRLTVL.

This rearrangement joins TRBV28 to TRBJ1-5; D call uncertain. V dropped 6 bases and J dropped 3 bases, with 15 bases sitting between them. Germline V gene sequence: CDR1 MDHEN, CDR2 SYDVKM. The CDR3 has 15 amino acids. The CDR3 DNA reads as TGTGCCAGCAGCATCACCGGTTTCAACAATCAGCCCCAGCATTTT. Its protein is CASSITGFNNQPQHF.

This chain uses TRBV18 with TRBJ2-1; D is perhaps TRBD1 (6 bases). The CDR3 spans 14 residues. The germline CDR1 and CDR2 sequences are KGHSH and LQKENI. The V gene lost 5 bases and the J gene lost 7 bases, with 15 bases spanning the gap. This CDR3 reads CASSTTGLANEQFF. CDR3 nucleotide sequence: TGTGCCAGCTCAACAACAGGGTTGGCGAATGAGCAGTTCTTC.

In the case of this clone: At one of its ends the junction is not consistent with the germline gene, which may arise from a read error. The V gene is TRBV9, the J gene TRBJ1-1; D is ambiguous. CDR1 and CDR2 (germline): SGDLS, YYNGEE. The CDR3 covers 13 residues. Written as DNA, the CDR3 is TGTGCCAGCAGCGTAGCTATAAGGAGACTGCTAGTCTTT. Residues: CASSVAIRRLLVF.

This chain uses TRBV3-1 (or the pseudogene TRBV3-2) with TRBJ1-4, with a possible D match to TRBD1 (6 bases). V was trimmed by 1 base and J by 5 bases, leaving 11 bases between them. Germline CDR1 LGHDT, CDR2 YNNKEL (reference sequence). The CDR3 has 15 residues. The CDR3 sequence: CASSQVWGGNEKLFF. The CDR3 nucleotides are TGTGCCAGCAGCCAAGTTTGGGGGGGCAATGAAAAACTGTTTTTT.

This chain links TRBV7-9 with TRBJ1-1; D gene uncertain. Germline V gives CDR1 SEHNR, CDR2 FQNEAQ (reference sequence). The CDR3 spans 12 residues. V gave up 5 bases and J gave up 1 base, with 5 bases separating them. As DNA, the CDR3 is TGTGCCAGCAGCCCCCAGAACACTGAAGCTTTCTTT. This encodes CASSPQNTEAFF.

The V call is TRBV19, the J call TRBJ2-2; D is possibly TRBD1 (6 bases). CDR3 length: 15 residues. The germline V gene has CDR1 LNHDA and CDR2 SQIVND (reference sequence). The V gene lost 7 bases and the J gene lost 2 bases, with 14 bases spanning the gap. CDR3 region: CASIMTGENTGELFF. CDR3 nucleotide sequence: TGTGCCAGTATTATGACAGGCGAAAACACCGGGGAGCTGTTTTTT. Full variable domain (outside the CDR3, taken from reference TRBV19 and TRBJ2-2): DGGITQSPKYLFRKEGQNVTLSCEQNLNHDAMYWYRQDPGQGLRLIYYSQIVNDFQKGDIAEGYSVSREKKESFPLTVTSAQKNPTAFYLCASIMTGENTGELFFGEGSRLTVL.

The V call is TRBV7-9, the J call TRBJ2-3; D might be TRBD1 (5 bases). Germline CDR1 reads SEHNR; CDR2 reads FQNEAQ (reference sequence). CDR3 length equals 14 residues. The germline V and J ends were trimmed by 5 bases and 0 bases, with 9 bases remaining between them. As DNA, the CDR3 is TGTGCCAGCAGCCCTAGGGGAAGCACAGATACGCAGTATTTT. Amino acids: CASSPRGSTDTQYF.

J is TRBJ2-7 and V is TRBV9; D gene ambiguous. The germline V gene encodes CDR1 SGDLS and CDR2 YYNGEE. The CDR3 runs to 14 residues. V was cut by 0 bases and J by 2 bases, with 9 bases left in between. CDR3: CASSVDSYPYEQYF. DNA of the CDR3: TGTGCCAGCAGCGTAGATAGTTACCCCTACGAGCAGTACTTC.

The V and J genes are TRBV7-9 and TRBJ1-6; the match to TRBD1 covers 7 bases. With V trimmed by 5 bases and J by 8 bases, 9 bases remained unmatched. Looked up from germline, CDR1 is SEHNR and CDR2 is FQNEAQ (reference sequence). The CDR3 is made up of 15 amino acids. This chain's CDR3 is CASSPHRGADSPLHF. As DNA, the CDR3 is TGTGCCAGCAGCCCGCACAGGGGCGCGGATTCACCCCTCCACTTT.

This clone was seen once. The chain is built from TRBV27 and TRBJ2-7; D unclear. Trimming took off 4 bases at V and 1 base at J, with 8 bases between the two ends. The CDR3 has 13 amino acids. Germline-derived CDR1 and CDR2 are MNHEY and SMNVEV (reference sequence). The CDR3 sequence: CASSYRASYEQYF. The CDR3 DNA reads TGTGCCAGCAGTTATCGGGCTTCCTACGAGCAGTACTTC.

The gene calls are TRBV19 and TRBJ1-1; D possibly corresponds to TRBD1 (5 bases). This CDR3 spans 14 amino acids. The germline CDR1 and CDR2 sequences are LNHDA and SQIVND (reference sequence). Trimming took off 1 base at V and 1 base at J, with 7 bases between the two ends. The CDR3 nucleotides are TGTGCCAGTAGTATAGGGACACCGAACACTGAAGCTTTCTTT. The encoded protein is CASSIGTPNTEAFF.

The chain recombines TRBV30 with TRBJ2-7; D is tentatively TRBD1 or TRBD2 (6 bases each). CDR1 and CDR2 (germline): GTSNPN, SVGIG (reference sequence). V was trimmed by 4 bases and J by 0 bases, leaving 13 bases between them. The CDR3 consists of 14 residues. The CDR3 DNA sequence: TGTGCCTGGACCAGGGGAGGCGGCTCCTACGAGCAGTACTTC. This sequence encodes CAWTRGGGSYEQYF.

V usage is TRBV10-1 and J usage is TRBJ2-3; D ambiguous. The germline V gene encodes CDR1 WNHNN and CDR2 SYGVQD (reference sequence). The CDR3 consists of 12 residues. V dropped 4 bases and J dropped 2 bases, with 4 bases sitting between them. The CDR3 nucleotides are TGCGCCAGCAGTGGGGACACAGATACGCAGTATTTT. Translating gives CASSGDTDTQYF.

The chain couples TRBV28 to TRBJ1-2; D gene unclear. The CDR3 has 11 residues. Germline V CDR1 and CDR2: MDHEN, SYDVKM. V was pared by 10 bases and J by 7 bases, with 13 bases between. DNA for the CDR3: TGTGCCACCGGACGGTTCGTTGGCTACACCTTC. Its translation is CATGRFVGYTF.